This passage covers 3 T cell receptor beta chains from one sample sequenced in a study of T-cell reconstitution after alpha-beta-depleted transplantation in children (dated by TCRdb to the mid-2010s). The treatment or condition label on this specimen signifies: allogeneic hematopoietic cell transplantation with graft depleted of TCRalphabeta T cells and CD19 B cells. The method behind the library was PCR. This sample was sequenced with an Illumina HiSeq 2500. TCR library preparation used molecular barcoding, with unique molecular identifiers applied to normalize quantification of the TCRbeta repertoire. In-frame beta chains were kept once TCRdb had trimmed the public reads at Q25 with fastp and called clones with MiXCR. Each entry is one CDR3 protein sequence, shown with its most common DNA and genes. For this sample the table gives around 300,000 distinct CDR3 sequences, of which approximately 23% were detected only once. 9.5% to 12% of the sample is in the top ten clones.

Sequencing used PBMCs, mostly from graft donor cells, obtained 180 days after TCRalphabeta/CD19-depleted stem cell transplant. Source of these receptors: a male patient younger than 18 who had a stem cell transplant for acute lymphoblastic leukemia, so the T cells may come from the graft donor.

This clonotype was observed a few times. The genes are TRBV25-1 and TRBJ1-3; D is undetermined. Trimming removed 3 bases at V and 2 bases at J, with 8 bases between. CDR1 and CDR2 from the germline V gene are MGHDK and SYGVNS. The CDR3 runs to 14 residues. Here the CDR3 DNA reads TGTGCCAGCAGTGATGTTGGACCTGGAAACACCATATATTTT. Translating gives CASSDVGPGNTIYF.

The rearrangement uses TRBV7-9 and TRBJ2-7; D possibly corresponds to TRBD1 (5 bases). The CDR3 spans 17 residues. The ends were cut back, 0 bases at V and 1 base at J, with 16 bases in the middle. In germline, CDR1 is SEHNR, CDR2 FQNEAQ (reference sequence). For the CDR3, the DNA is TGTGCCAGCAGCTTAGCGTCTTTAAAGGGGTATTCCTACGAGCAGTACTTC. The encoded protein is CASSLASLKGYSYEQYF.

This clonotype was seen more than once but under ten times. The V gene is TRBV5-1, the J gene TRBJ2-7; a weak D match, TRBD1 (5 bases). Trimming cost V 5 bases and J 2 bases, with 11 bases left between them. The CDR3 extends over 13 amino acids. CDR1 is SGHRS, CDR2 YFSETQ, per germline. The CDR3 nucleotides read TGCGCCAGCAGGGGGCCTCCCCCCTACGAGCAGTACTTC. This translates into CASRGPPPYEQYF.